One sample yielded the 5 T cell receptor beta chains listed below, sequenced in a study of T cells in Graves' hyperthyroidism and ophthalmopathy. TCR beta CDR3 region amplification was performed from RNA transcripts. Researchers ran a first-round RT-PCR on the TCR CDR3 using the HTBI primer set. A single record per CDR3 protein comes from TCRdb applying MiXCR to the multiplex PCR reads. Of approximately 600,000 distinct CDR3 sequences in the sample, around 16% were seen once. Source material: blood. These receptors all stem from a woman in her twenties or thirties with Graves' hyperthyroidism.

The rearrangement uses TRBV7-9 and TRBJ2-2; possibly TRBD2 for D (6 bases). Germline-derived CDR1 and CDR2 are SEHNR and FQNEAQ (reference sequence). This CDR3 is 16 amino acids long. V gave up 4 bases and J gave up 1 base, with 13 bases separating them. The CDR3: CASSSLRGRNTGELFF. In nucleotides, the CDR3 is TGTGCCAGCAGCTCCCTTCGGGGGAGGAACACCGGGGAGCTGTTTTTT.

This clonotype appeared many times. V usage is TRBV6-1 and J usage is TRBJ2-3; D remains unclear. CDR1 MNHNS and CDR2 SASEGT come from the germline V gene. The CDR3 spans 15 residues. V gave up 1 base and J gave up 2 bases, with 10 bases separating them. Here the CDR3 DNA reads TGTGCCAGCAGTGAAGACTGGCGGTTCACAGATACGCAGTATTTT. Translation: CASSEDWRFTDTQYF.

The CDR3 DNA follows: TGTGCCACCAGCAGATCTCTAGTCCGGAGCAATCAGCCCCAGCATTTT. Its translation: CATSRSLVRSNQPQHF. The chain links TRBV15 to TRBJ1-5; D unclear. From germline, CDR1 is LNHNV and CDR2 YYDKDF (reference sequence). This CDR3 region has 16 residues. Trimming removed 2 bases from V and 1 base from J, with 12 bases in between.

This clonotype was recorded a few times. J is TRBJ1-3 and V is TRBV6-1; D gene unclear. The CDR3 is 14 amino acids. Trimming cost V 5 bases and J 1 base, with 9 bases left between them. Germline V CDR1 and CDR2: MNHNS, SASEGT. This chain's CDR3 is CASSQWRSGNTIYF. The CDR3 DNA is TGTGCCAGCAGTCAGTGGAGGTCTGGAAACACCATATATTTT.

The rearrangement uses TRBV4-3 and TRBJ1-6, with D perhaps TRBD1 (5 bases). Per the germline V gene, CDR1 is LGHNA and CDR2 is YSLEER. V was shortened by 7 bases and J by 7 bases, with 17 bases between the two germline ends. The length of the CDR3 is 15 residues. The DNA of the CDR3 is TGCGCCAGCACTCCCAACAGGCTCGGAAATTCACCCCTCCACTTT. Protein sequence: CASTPNRLGNSPLHF.